Below are 21 T cell receptor beta chains sequenced from a single sample in a study of blood T cells in healthy people across ages. A second PCR, run for roughly 7 to 12 cycles, used a sample-barcoded 5' primer plus a J-beta primer mix. Via MiXCR, TCRdb re-called the 5' RACE reads, giving one row per CDR3 protein. The sample has hundreds of thousands of distinct CDR3 sequences, roughly 24% seen once; the top ten hold about 3%. These data also formed part of another study, on T cells of mothers and their children.

Sequencing input: blood. Source of these receptors: a boy under 18 in good health.

In this sample, this clonotype turned up a few times. This chain uses TRBV12-3 or TRBV12-4 with TRBJ2-1; D not certain. The DNA matches TRBJ2-5 better at its end, which makes the J call doubtful. The CDR3 sequence is 16 residues long. The CDR3 reads CASSLFSAGGQETQYF. Written as DNA, the CDR3 is TGTGCCAGCAGTTTATTCAGCGCCGGTGGGCAAGAGACCCAGTACTTC.

This chain connects TRBV28 to TRBJ2-5; D may be TRBD2 (6 bases). TRBJ2-7 matches the DNA end more closely, so the J call is doubtful. Per germline, CDR1 MDHEN and CDR2 SYDVKM. There are 15 residues in the CDR3. The CDR3 bases are TGTGCCAGCAGTTTCAGGCGGGGCAGTAAATTCGAGCAGTACTTC. It yields the protein CASSFRRGSKFEQYF.

The chain couples TRBV15 to TRBJ1-1; no reliable D call. This CDR3 contains 14 residues. V shed 3 bases and J shed 0 bases, with 8 bases lying between them. Germline V gene data show CDR1 as LNHNV and CDR2 as YYDKDF (reference sequence). The CDR3, as DNA: TGTGCCACCAGCAGTAGTGAGATGAACACTGAAGCTTTCTTT. Its translation is CATSSSEMNTEAFF.

The chain uses TRBV7-8 and TRBJ1-1; tentative D call: TRBD1 (5 bases). Germline V lookup: CDR1 SGHVS, CDR2 FQNEAQ. The germline V and J ends were trimmed by 1 base and 6 bases, with 15 bases remaining between them. The CDR3 spans 15 residues. CDR3 bases: TGTGCCAGCAGCTTAGGGTCCATGGGGGAGGCTGAAGCTTTCTTT. Translation gives CASSLGSMGEAEAFF.

This clonotype was observed a single time. One end of the junction fails to match germline, which may point to a read error. The V and J genes are TRBV6-6 and TRBJ2-4; a possible D gene is TRBD1 (6 bases). CDR3 length: 16 amino acids. CDR1 is MNHNY, CDR2 SVGAGI, per germline (reference sequence). CDR3 sequence reads: CASRSQGILAKNIQYF. CDR3 DNA sequence: TGCGCCAGCAGGTCACAGGGCATTTTAGCCAAAAACATTCAGTACTTC.

This clonotype was found a few times. The chain joins TRBV27 to TRBJ1-1, with D maybe TRBD1 (5 bases). Deletions cut 7 bases from V and 6 bases from J, with 18 bases between. CDR1 is MNHEY, CDR2 SMNVEV, per germline (reference sequence). CDR3 size: 14 residues. CDR3 bases: TGTGCCAGCAACCCCGTCGGGGGGGTCGCTGAAGCTTTCTTT. Its protein is CASNPVGGVAEAFF.

The rearrangement uses TRBV3-1 and TRBJ2-4; tentatively, D is TRBD1 (6 bases). Germline CDR1 and CDR2: LGHDT and YNNKEL (reference sequence). V was shortened by 4 bases and J by 10 bases, with 20 bases between the two germline ends. This CDR3 spans 15 amino acids. For the CDR3, the DNA is TGTGCCAGCAGCCCCAGTTCGGACAGCTCAGGGATTCAGTACTTC. Translation gives CASSPSSDSSGIQYF.

The chain combines TRBV3-1 with TRBJ2-7, with a weak D call TRBD2 (6 bases). Germline CDR1 LGHDT, CDR2 YNNKEL (reference sequence). The V end was cut by 3 bases, the J end by 0 bases, with 12 bases between. CDR3 length: 15 residues. CDR3 DNA: TGTGCCAGCAGCCACGGGCCCGGGAGCTCCTACGAGCAGTACTTC. As protein: CASSHGPGSSYEQYF.

The chain recombines TRBV10-3 with TRBJ2-1, with TRBD1 as a possible D gene (6 bases). This CDR3 is 13 amino acids long. V dropped 4 bases and J dropped 4 bases, with 8 bases sitting between them. CDR1 is ENHRY and CDR2 is SYGVKD in the germline V gene. CDR3 residues: CAISGQAYNEQFF. In nucleotides, the CDR3 is TGTGCCATCAGTGGACAGGCTTACAATGAGCAGTTCTTC.

The V call is TRBV18, the J call TRBJ2-5; D is undetermined. The end of the DNA aligns better with TRBJ2-1, so the J call may be wrong. Germline V gene data show CDR1 as KGHSH and CDR2 as LQKENI. The length of the CDR3 is 13 residues. For the CDR3, the DNA is TGTGCCAGCTCACCAGGCGCAGGACATGAGCAGTTCTTC. This sequence encodes CASSPGAGHEQFF.

J is TRBJ1-4 and V is TRBV10-3; 10 bases are shared with TRBD1. CDR1 and CDR2 (germline): ENHRY, SYGVKD. Unmatched junction bases numbered 5, after V lost 6 bases and J lost 7 bases. This CDR3 has 14 amino acids. CDR3 nucleotide sequence: TGTGCCATCAGCCCGGACAGGGGGACTGAAAAACTGTTTTTT. Its translation is CAISPDRGTEKLFF.

This rearrangement joins TRBV10-3 to TRBJ2-3; 7 nucleotides agree with TRBD1. The trim removed 3 bases at V and 8 bases at J, leaving 2 bases unmatched. This CDR3 comprises 12 residues. Germline values: CDR1 ENHRY, CDR2 SYGVKD. The CDR3 loop is CAISDRQGTQYF. In DNA form, the CDR3 reads TGTGCCATCAGTGACCGACAGGGTACGCAGTATTTT.

This clonotype has more than one count but fewer than ten. This rearrangement joins TRBV4-1 to TRBJ1-5; weak D call: TRBD1 (5 bases). This CDR3 has 16 amino acids. The germline V gene has CDR1 MGHRA and CDR2 YSYEKL. V lost 1 base, J lost 3 bases, and 13 bases lay in between. This chain's CDR3 is CASSQVGPGSNQPQHF. The DNA of the CDR3 is TGCGCCAGCAGCCAAGTGGGGCCAGGATCCAATCAGCCCCAGCATTTT.

The chain couples TRBV2 to TRBJ1-5, with no clear D. Germline loops: CDR1 SNHLY, CDR2 FYNNEI. The CDR3 has 16 amino acids. Trimming pared 8 bases from V and 1 base from J, leaving 18 bases between. The CDR3 DNA follows: TGTGCCAGCGCGCCGGCGGGGAGGGAGAGCAATCAGCCCCAGCATTTT. Its protein product is CASAPAGRESNQPQHF.

J is TRBJ2-7 and V is TRBV19, with D perhaps being TRBD1 or TRBD2 (5 bases each). CDR1 LNHDA and CDR2 SQIVND come from the germline V gene (reference sequence). The CDR3 is 15 amino acids. Trimming pared 5 bases from V and 7 bases from J, leaving 21 bases between. CDR3 in amino acids: CASSFSGTTGREQYF. The CDR3 nucleotides read TGTGCCAGTAGTTTTTCCGGGACGACGGGTAGGGAGCAGTACTTC.

This clonotype was recorded a few times. V gene TRBV15 combines with J gene TRBJ2-7; tentatively, D is TRBD2 (6 bases). CDR1 is LNHNV, CDR2 YYDKDF, per germline (reference sequence). V dropped 1 base and J dropped 1 base, with 8 bases sitting between them. This CDR3 is 14 amino acids long. The CDR3 nucleotides are TGTGCCACCAGCAGAGGCGGGAATTCCTACGAGCAGTACTTC. Translated: CATSRGGNSYEQYF.

This sequence joins TRBV7-3 and TRBJ2-3, with D perhaps given as TRBD1 or TRBD2 (5 bases each). Germline CDR1 and CDR2: SGHTA and FQGTGA. With 5 bases removed from V and 4 bases from J, the gap between germline ends came to 13 bases. The CDR3 contains 14 residues. The CDR3 coding sequence is TGTGCCAGCAGCCTCAGAGGGGTCGCAGATACGCAGTATTTT. It translates to CASSLRGVADTQYF.

The rearrangement uses TRBV5-1 and TRBJ2-1; 11 bases fit TRBD2. Unmatched junction bases numbered 6, after V lost 4 bases and J lost 3 bases. CDR1 is SGHRS and CDR2 is YFSETQ in the germline V gene. The CDR3 has 16 residues. The CDR3 loop is CASSTLAGGGYNEQFF. CDR3 in DNA: TGCGCCAGCAGCACCCTAGCGGGGGGCGGCTACAATGAGCAGTTCTTC.

The chain joins TRBV25-1 to TRBJ1-2, with D unclear. The CDR3 contains 13 residues. Germline values: CDR1 MGHDK, CDR2 SYGVNS. Trimming pared 2 bases from V and 4 bases from J, leaving 8 bases between. The CDR3 reads CASSEKGAYGYTF. Here the CDR3 DNA reads TGTGCCAGCAGTGAAAAGGGTGCCTATGGCTACACCTTC.

The genes are TRBV5-1 and TRBJ2-1, with 11 bases aligning to TRBD2. Judging by the DNA end, TRBJ2-7 fits better; the J call may be wrong. Germline CDR1 reads SGHRS; CDR2 reads YFSETQ. The CDR3 totals 17 residues. CDR3 in DNA: TGCGCCAGCAGCTTGCGCCTAGCGGGGGGTCACTCCTACGAGCAGTACTTC. It translates to CASSLRLAGGHSYEQYF.

The V gene is TRBV5-1, the J gene TRBJ2-7; tentative D call: TRBD1 (6 bases). The CDR3 contains 15 residues. Germline CDR1 is SGHRS and CDR2 is YFSETQ. With 4 bases removed from V and 2 bases from J, the gap between germline ends came to 16 bases. This CDR3 is CASSPSEGDAYEQYF. CDR3 DNA: TGCGCCAGCAGCCCATCCGAGGGGGACGCCTACGAGCAGTACTTC.